The 28 T cell receptor beta chains in this list originate from one sample, sequenced in a study of OX40 agonist ivuxolimab in advanced cancers. TCRdb's copy holds only in-frame clones and misses some; the assay was immunoSEQ multiplex PCR. Of under 200,000 clones listed, 94% were seen once; the top ten hold about 0.3%. Source: CD4+ or CD8+ T cells sorted from blood, taken in a trial of the OX40 agonist ivuxolimab. Source of these receptors: an adult with an advanced solid tumor such as melanoma, head and neck, liver or kidney cancer.

For the CDR3, the DNA is TGTGCCATCTCCGGGAACCTGAACACTGAAGCTTTCTTT. This codes for CAISGNLNTEAFF. This chain joins TRBV10-3 and TRBJ1-1; D remains unclear. CDR1 ENHRY and CDR2 SYGVKD come from the germline V gene. V was trimmed by 8 bases and J by 0 bases, leaving 10 bases between them. There are 13 residues in the CDR3.

The genes are TRBV28 and TRBJ2-5; D gene uncertain. Near its end, the DNA agrees better with TRBJ2-7, so the J call may be wrong. The CDR3 loop spans 11 amino acids. Germline-derived CDR1 and CDR2 are MDHEN and SYDVKM. CDR3 sequence: CASSPGYEQYF. CDR3 nucleotides: TGTGCCAGCAGTCCCGGGTACGAGCAGTACTTC.

The J gene is TRBJ1-4, the V gene TRBV5-1; D is undetermined. Germline V lookup: CDR1 SGHRS, CDR2 YFSETQ. The CDR3 contains 15 residues. The V and J ends lost 1 base and 0 bases respectively, with 7 bases between them. The DNA for the CDR3 is TGCGCCAGCAGCTTGCCCAGTACAACTAATGAAAAACTGTTTTTT. Translated, it gives CASSLPSTTNEKLFF.

The V gene is TRBV5-1, the J gene TRBJ2-1, with D perhaps given as TRBD1 or TRBD2 (5 bases each). The CDR3 is 15 residues long. The germline V gene encodes CDR1 SGHRS and CDR2 YFSETQ. V lost 5 bases, J lost 8 bases, and 20 bases lay in between. The CDR3 sequence: CASSRSHLQEDEQFF. The CDR3 bases are TGCGCCAGCAGTCGCTCCCACTTACAGGAGGATGAGCAGTTCTTC.

CDR3 sequence (DNA): TGTGCCAGCAGCCCTCGGACAGGGAAGGTCGGGGAGCTGTTTTTT. Amino acids: CASSPRTGKVGELFF. V and J are TRBV5-4 and TRBJ2-2, with TRBD1 matching over 8 bases. The germline V gene encodes CDR1 SGHNT and CDR2 YYREEE (reference sequence). The V and J ends lost 4 bases and 7 bases, in that order; junction bases with no gene match: 9. This CDR3 has 15 amino acids.

This sequence joins TRBV4-1 and TRBJ2-7; D gene uncertain. The CDR3 sequence is 13 residues long. Germline CDR1 and CDR2: MGHRA and YSYEKL. Trimming cost V 4 bases and J 1 base, with 8 bases left between them. The CDR3 nucleotides read TGCGCCAGCAGCCTTCAAGGGTCCTACGAGCAGTACTTC. It translates to CASSLQGSYEQYF.

This chain uses TRBV27 with TRBJ2-7, with 11 bases fitting TRBD1. The junction had 6 bases not matched to a gene; V was cut back by 2 bases and J by 0 bases. CDR1 and CDR2 (germline): MNHEY, SMNVEV (reference sequence). The CDR3 has 17 amino acids. The CDR3 DNA reads as TGTGCCAGCAGTTTACAGTTAGGGACAGGGGGCTCCTACGAGCAGTACTTC. It codes for CASSLQLGTGGSYEQYF.

The genes are TRBV7-3 and TRBJ2-7; the match to TRBD2 covers 14 bases. Looked up from germline, CDR1 is SGHTA and CDR2 is FQGTGA. J gave up 3 bases and V 5 bases, and 3 bases lay outside the gene matches. The CDR3 covers 15 residues. This CDR3 reads CASSPGTSGSYEQYF. The CDR3 coding sequence is TGTGCCAGCAGCCCCGGGACTAGCGGGAGCTACGAGCAGTACTTC.

The chain uses TRBV28 and TRBJ2-3, with 12 bases fitting TRBD2. The V gene's germline CDR1 is MDHEN and CDR2 SYDVKM. J lost 2 bases, V lost 4 bases, and 7 bases had no gene match. CDR3 length: 17 amino acids. CDR3 sequence (DNA): TGTGCCAGCAGTTCTATGGGGACTAGCGGGCTCACAGATACGCAGTATTTT. Its translation is CASSSMGTSGLTDTQYF.

The V call is TRBV5-1, the J call TRBJ2-5; TRBD1 agrees at 8 bases. V shed 1 base and J 1 base; nucleotides not matched to a gene: 3. Germline V lookup: CDR1 SGHRS, CDR2 YFSETQ. The CDR3 length is 15 residues. The CDR3 loop is CASSLRDRSQETQYF. In DNA form, the CDR3 reads TGCGCCAGCAGCTTGAGGGACAGGAGCCAAGAGACCCAGTACTTC.

This sequence joins TRBV18 and TRBJ1-1, with 9 bases that match TRBD1. V dropped 1 base and J dropped 2; count of bases not matched to a gene: 14. The CDR3 totals 19 residues. The germline CDR1 and CDR2 sequences are KGHSH and LQKENI. This chain's CDR3 is CASSPRVRTGAGENTEAFF. CDR3 DNA sequence: TGTGCCAGCTCACCACGAGTCAGGACAGGGGCTGGGGAAAACACTGAAGCTTTCTTT.

This rearrangement joins TRBV2 to TRBJ2-1; 9 nucleotides agree with TRBD1. Per germline, CDR1 SNHLY and CDR2 FYNNEI. The CDR3 spans 15 residues. With 6 bases clipped from V and 5 bases from J, the junction kept 8 bases outside the gene matches. The CDR3 here is CASRTSGTGNNEQFF. The CDR3 DNA sequence: TGTGCCAGCAGGACCAGCGGGACAGGGAACAATGAGCAGTTCTTC. Based on the CDR3 plus reference TRBV2 and TRBJ2-1, the full variable domain is EPEVTQTPSHQVTQMGQEVILRCVPISNHLYFYWYRQILGQKVEFLVSFYNNEISEKSEIFDDQFSVERPDGSNFTLKIRSTKLEDSAMYFCASRTSGTGNNEQFFGPGTRLTVL.

The V and J genes are TRBV5-1 and TRBJ2-3, with 11 bases identical to TRBD2. CDR1 SGHRS and CDR2 YFSETQ come from the germline V gene. CDR3 length equals 18 residues. V dropped 3 bases and J dropped 2; count of bases not matched to a gene: 11. The CDR3 protein is CASSSRLAGGPLTDTQYF. For the CDR3, the DNA is TGCGCCAGCAGCTCTAGATTAGCGGGAGGGCCCCTCACAGATACGCAGTATTTT.

The chain carries TRBV11-2 and TRBJ1-1, with a tentative D call TRBD1 (5 bases). Germline loops: CDR1 SGHAT, CDR2 FQNNGV. The V and J ends lost 1 base and 4 bases respectively, with 16 bases between them. The CDR3 loop spans 16 amino acids. The chain's CDR3 is CASSLGLVGRITEAFF. The CDR3 region has the DNA TGTGCCAGCAGCTTAGGGCTCGTGGGGCGGATCACTGAAGCTTTCTTT.

The V gene is TRBV2, the J gene TRBJ1-5, with TRBD1 matching 8 bases. The CDR3 length is 14 residues. Losses at the gene ends were 10 bases for V and 7 bases for J; bases not matched to a gene: 12. Per germline, CDR1 SNHLY and CDR2 FYNNEI. DNA for the CDR3: TGTGCCACCCAAGAGGAACAGGGGGGACAGCCCCAGCATTTT. Protein: CATQEEQGGQPQHF.

V and J are TRBV9 and TRBJ2-2, with 12 nucleotides matching TRBD2. Germline CDR1 and CDR2: SGDLS and YYNGEE. The CDR3 has 17 amino acids. Trimming removed 3 bases from V and 2 bases from J; junction bases left unmatched: 5. The CDR3 nucleotides are TGTGCCAGCAGCGCAACTAGCGGGAGGCTCAACACCGGGGAGCTGTTTTTT. This encodes CASSATSGRLNTGELFF.

The gene calls are TRBV20-1 and TRBJ1-2, with 8 bases identical to TRBD1. Germline CDR1 reads DFQATT; CDR2 reads SNEGSKA (reference sequence). This CDR3 has 10 amino acids. J gave up 8 bases and V 6 bases, and 2 bases lay outside the gene matches. CDR3 sequence reads: CSAGQGGYTF. CDR3 coding DNA: TGCAGTGCCGGACAGGGCGGCTACACCTTC.

V gene TRBV6-5 combines with J gene TRBJ2-5; 10 bases line up with TRBD1. Germline lookup yields CDR1 MNHEY and CDR2 SVGAGI. CDR3 length equals 13 residues. V gave up 7 bases and J gave up 4 bases; unmatched junction bases: 3. In nucleotides, the CDR3 is TGTGCCAGCACCCGGGACAGGGGAGAGACCCAGTACTTC. Translating gives CASTRDRGETQYF.

This chain joins TRBV2 and TRBJ2-7, with D perhaps TRBD1 or TRBD2 (6 bases each). Trimming removed 4 bases at V and 4 bases at J, with 11 bases between. The CDR3 runs 13 residues. The germline CDR1 and CDR2 sequences are SNHLY and FYNNEI. CDR3 DNA: TGTGCCAGCAGTGGGGGGGCCGAATACGAGCAGTACTTC. Translating gives CASSGGAEYEQYF.

V is TRBV11-3 and J is TRBJ2-1; D possibly matches TRBD1 or TRBD2 (5 bases each). The CDR3 runs to 13 residues. Trimming cost V 2 bases and J 10 bases, with 12 bases left between them. CDR1 and CDR2 from the germline V gene are SGHNT and YENEEA. CDR3 DNA sequence: TGTGCCAGCAGCTTAAGAGGGGAGCGCGAGCAGTTCTTC. This codes for CASSLRGEREQFF.

This clone was seen only once. The V call is TRBV28, the J call TRBJ1-5, with 7 bases identical to TRBD1. Germline V gene sequence: CDR1 MDHEN, CDR2 SYDVKM. V dropped 3 bases and J dropped 7; count of bases not matched to a gene: 6. The CDR3 runs 14 residues. The CDR3 nucleotides read TGTGCCAGCAGTTTGGGACAGACATGGCAGCCCCAGCATTTT. Amino acids: CASSLGQTWQPQHF.

This clone was seen just once. The V and J genes are TRBV7-6 and TRBJ2-7; maybe TRBD2 (5 bases). Trimming pared 1 base from V and 0 bases from J, leaving 10 bases between. Germline V gene data show CDR1 as SGHVS and CDR2 as FNYEAQ. The CDR3 has 15 amino acids. CDR3 sequence (DNA): TGTGCCAGCAGCTTAGTGGGCACTAGCTCCTACGAGCAGTACTTC. Amino acids: CASSLVGTSSYEQYF.

The genes are TRBV10-3 and TRBJ1-6; D gene unclear. The germline V gene encodes CDR1 ENHRY and CDR2 SYGVKD. With 7 bases removed from V and 8 bases from J, the gap between germline ends came to 15 bases. The CDR3 extends over 14 amino acids. In DNA, the CDR3 is TGTGCCATCAAATCTCAAACCCTACATTCACCCCTCCACTTT. Translating gives CAIKSQTLHSPLHF.

The rearrangement uses TRBV7-2 and TRBJ1-5; D is unresolved. The CDR3 consists of 17 residues. Trimming took 2 bases from V and 2 from J, leaving 16 bases between them. Germline CDR1 SGHTA, CDR2 FQGNSA. The CDR3, as DNA: TGTGCCAGCAGCTTAACCCCCTTGGCGGTGGGCAATCAGCCCCAGCATTTT. This codes for CASSLTPLAVGNQPQHF.

The V and J genes are TRBV27 and TRBJ1-2; 7 bases map to TRBD1. CDR1 MNHEY and CDR2 SMNVEV come from the germline V gene (reference sequence). The CDR3 length is 13 residues. Germline trimming cut 6 bases from V and 6 bases from J; bases unmatched to any gene: 7. The CDR3 DNA reads TGTGCCAGCAGCCTACAGGGGCCCGATGGCTACACCTTC. It is translated as CASSLQGPDGYTF.

This chain links TRBV28 with TRBJ2-1; 8 bases map to TRBD2. Germline V CDR1 and CDR2: MDHEN, SYDVKM. V was pared by 2 bases and J by 12 bases, with 3 bases of the junction left unmatched. The CDR3 contains 12 residues. The CDR3 region is CASSLAGGVQFF. Written as DNA, the CDR3 is TGTGCCAGCAGTTTAGCGGGAGGAGTGCAGTTCTTC.

The chain employs TRBV7-2 and TRBJ2-5, with 8 bases fitting TRBD2. Germline V gene lookup returns CDR1 SGHTA and CDR2 FQGNSA. The CDR3 is made up of 18 amino acids. Unmatched junction bases numbered 17, after V lost 1 base and J lost 7 bases. The CDR3 sequence: CASSLVSGTSKLSGTQYF. CDR3 coding DNA: TGTGCCAGCAGCTTAGTTAGCGGGACGTCAAAATTATCGGGGACCCAGTACTTC. Looking up the rest from reference TRBV7-2 and TRBJ2-5 gives the full variable domain: GAGVSQSPSNKVTEKGKDVELRCDPISGHTALYWYRQSLGQGLEFLIYFQGNSAPDKSGLPSDRFSAERTGGSVSTLTIQRTQQEDSAVYLCASSLVSGTSKLSGTQYFGPGTRLLVL.

The rearrangement joins TRBV20-1 to TRBJ2-7; D gene unclear. The CDR3 sequence is 11 residues long. Germline-derived CDR1 and CDR2 are DFQATT and SNEGSKA (reference sequence). Trimming shortened V by 6 bases and J by 4 bases, and 10 bases separated the two germline ends. The CDR3, as DNA: TGCAGTGCCCGGAGCGAGTACGAGCAGTACTTC. The encoded protein is CSARSEYEQYF.